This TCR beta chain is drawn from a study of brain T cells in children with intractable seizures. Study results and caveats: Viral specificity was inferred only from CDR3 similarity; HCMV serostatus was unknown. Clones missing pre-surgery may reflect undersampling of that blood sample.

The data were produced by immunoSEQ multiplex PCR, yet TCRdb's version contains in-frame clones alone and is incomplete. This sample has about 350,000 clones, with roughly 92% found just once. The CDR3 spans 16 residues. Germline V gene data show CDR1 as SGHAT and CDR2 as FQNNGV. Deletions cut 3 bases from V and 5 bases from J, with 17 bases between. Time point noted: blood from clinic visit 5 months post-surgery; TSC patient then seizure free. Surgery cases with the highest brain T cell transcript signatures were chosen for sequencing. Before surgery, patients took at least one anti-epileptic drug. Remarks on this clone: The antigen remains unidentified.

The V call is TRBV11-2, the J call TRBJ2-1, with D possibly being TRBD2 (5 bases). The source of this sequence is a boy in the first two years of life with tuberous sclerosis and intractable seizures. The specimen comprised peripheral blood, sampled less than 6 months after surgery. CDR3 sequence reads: CASSFPPYGEHNEQFF. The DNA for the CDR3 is TGTGCCAGCAGCTTCCCCCCCTACGGGGAACACAATGAGCAGTTCTTC.